This T cell receptor (beta chain) was recorded in a study of response to subunit inactivated influenza vaccine. Study outcomes and limitations: It was suggested by the authors that few new T cells are recruited by each seasonal influenza vaccination.

Each CDR3 protein gets one entry after TCRdb re-called the RT-PCR reads with MiXCR. The table includes 500,000 to 550,000 distinct CDR3 sequences, roughly 25% detected once. V shed 0 bases and J 3 bases; nucleotides not matched to a gene: 5. CDR3 length: 16 residues. Germline V lookup: CDR1 DFQATT, CDR2 SNEGSKA (reference sequence). A note on this clonotype: What it binds is not known.

These data were also reused for a study on T cells expressing NK-cell markers. From that report: It was by 5'RACE template switching with UMIs that TCR beta cDNA was made.

V gene TRBV20-1 combines with J gene TRBJ2-2; TRBD1 agrees at 9 bases. The sequenced sample was CD4+ T cells sorted from PBMCs, obtained 11 to 12 days after vaccination. The receptor was derived from a man aged 50 or older who received an inactivated influenza vaccine. The CDR3 sequence: CSARDQRTGDTGELFF. CDR3 sequence (DNA): TGCAGTGCTAGAGATCAGAGGACAGGGGACACCGGGGAGCTGTTTTTT.